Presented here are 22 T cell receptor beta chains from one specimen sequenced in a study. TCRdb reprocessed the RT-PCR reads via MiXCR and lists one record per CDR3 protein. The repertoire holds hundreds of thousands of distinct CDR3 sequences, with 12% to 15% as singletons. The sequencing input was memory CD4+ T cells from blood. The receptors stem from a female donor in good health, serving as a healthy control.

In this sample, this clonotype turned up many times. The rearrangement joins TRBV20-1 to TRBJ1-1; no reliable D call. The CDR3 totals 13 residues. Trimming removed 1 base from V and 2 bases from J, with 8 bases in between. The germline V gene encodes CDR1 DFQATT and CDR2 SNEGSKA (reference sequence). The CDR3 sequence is CSARGPFNTEAFF. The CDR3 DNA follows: TGCAGTGCTAGAGGTCCGTTTAACACTGAAGCTTTCTTT.

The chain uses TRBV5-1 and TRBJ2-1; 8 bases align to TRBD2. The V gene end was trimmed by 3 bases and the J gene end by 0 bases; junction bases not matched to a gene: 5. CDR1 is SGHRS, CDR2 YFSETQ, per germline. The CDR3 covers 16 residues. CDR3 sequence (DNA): TGCGCCAGCAGCTCGGTAGCGGGGCACTCCTACAATGAGCAGTTCTTC. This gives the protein CASSSVAGHSYNEQFF.

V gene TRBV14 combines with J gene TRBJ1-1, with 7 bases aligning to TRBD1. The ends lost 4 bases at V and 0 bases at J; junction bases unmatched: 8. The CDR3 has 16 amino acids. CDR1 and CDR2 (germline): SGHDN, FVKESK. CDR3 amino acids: CASSLLQGSMNTEAFF. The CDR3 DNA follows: TGTGCCAGCAGCCTTCTACAGGGGTCGATGAACACTGAAGCTTTCTTT.

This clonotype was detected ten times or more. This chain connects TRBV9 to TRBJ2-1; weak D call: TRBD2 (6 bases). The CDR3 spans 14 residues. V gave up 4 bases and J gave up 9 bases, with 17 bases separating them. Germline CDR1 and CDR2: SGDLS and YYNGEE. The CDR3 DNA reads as TGTGCCAGCAGCAGCCACCGGGACTTTGGTGAGCAGTTCTTC. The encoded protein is CASSSHRDFGEQFF.

The CDR3 loop reads CASSVGVQPRETQYF. CDR3 nucleotides: TGTGCCAGCAGCGTAGGGGTGCAGCCCAGAGAGACCCAGTACTTC. The rearrangement links TRBV9 to TRBJ2-5; D remains ambiguous. The CDR3 loop spans 15 amino acids. Germline V gene lookup returns CDR1 SGDLS and CDR2 YYNGEE. V was trimmed by 0 bases and J by 4 bases, leaving 13 bases between them.

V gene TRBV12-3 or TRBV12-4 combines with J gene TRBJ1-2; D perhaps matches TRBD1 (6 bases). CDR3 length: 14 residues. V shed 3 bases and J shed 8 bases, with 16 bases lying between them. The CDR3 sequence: CASSFAGGKRGYTF. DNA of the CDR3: TGTGCCAGCAGTTTTGCTGGGGGCAAGCGCGGCTACACCTTC.

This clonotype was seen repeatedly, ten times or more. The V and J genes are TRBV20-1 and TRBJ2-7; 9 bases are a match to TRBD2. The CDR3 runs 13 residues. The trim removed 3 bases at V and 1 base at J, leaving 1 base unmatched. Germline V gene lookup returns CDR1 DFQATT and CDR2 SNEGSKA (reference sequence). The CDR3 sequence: CSASSGGSYEQYF. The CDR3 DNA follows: TGCAGTGCTAGTAGCGGGGGTTCCTACGAGCAGTACTTC.

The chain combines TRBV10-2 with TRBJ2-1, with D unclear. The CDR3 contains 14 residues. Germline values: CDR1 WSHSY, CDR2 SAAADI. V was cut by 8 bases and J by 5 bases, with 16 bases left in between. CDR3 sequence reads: CASDMWGKDNEQFF. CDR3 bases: TGCGCCAGCGATATGTGGGGAAAGGACAATGAGCAGTTCTTC.

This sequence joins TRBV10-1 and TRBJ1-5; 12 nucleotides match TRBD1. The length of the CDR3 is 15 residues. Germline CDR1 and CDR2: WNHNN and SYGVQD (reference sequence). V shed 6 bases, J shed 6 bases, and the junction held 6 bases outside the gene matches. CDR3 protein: CASRGTGGEGQPQHF. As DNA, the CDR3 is TGCGCCAGCAGGGGGACAGGGGGCGAGGGTCAGCCCCAGCATTTT.

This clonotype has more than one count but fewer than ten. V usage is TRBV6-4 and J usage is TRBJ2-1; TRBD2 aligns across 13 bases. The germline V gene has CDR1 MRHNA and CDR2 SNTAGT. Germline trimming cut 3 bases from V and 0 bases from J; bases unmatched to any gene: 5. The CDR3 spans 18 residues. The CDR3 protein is CASSELAGGSSSYNEQFF. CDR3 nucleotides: TGTGCCAGCAGTGAACTAGCGGGAGGGTCGAGCTCCTACAATGAGCAGTTCTTC.

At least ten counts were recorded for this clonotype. The CDR3: CSASRGEIQHF. For the CDR3, the DNA is TGCAGTGCTAGTCGGGGGGAAATCCAGCATTTT. The chain is built from TRBV20-1 and TRBJ1-5; TRBD1 might be the D (5 bases). The CDR3 contains 11 residues. CDR1 DFQATT and CDR2 SNEGSKA come from the germline V gene (reference sequence). Between the trimmed V and J ends, which lost 3 bases and 12 bases, there was a span of 12 bases.

The CDR3 DNA reads TGTGCCAGCAGCTTAACGTGGGGGGTGCATGAGCAGTTCTTC. Amino acids: CASSLTWGVHEQFF. V usage is TRBV12-3 or TRBV12-4 and J usage is TRBJ2-5, with a tentative D call TRBD2 (6 bases). The J call is in doubt because the DNA end fits TRBJ2-1 better. The CDR3 length is 14 residues.

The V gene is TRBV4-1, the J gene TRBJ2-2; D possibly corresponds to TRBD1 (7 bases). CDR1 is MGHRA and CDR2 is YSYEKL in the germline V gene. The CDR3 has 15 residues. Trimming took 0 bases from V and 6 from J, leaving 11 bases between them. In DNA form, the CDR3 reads TGCGCCAGCAGCCAAGAGCAGGGGGGTCCCGGGGAGCTGTTTTTT. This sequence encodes CASSQEQGGPGELFF.

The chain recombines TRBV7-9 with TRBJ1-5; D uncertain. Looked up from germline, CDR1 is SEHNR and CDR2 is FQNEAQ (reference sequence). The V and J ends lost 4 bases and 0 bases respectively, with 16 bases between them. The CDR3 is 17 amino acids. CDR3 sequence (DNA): TGTGCCAGCAGCTCCACGTTAGCATCCTATAGCAATCAGCCCCAGCATTTT. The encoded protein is CASSSTLASYSNQPQHF.

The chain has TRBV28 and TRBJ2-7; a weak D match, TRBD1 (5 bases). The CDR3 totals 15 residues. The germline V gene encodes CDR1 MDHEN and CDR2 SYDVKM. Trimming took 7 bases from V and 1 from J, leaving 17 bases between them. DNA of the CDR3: TGTGCCAGCACCACTACAGGCGGTTTATCCTACGAGCAGTACTTC. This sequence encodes CASTTTGGLSYEQYF.

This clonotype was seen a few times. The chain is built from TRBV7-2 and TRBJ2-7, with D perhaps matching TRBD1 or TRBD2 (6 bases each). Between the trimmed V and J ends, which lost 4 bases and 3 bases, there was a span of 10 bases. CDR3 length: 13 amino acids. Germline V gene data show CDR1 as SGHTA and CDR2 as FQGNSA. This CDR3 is CASSSGGLYEQYF. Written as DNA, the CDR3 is TGTGCCAGCAGCTCCGGGGGCCTCTACGAGCAGTACTTC.

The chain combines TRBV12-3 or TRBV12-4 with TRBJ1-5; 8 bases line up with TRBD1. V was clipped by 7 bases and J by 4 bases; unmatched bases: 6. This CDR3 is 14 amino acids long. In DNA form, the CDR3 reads TGTGCCAGCACGTCTGGGACAGGTAATCAGCCCCAGCATTTT. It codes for CASTSGTGNQPQHF.

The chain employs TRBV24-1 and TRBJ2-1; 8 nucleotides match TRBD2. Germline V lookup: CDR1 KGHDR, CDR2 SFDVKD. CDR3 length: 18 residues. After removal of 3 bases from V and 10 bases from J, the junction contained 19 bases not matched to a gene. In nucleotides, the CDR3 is TGTGCCACCAGTGATCATAGCGGGGTCGGCGGGTCAACGGGGGAGCAGTTCTTC. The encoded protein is CATSDHSGVGGSTGEQFF.

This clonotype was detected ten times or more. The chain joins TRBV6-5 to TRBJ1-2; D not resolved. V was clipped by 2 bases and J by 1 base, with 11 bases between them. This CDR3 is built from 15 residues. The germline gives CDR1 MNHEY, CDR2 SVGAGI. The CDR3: CASSYGGSLNYGYTF. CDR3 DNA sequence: TGTGCCAGCAGTTACGGAGGGTCACTTAACTATGGCTACACCTTC.

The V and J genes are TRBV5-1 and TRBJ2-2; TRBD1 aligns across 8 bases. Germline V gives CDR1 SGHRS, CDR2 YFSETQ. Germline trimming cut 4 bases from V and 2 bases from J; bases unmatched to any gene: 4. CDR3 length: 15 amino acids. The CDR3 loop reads CASSGDRPNTGELFF. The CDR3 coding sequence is TGCGCCAGCAGCGGGGACAGGCCTAACACCGGGGAGCTGTTTTTT.

The CDR3 nucleotides are TGTGCCTGGAGTACGGGGGGGCGTGAGCAGTACTTC. It specifies CAWSTGGREQYF. V is TRBV30 and J is TRBJ2-7; 8 bases line up with TRBD2. The germline V gene has CDR1 GTSNPN and CDR2 SVGIG (reference sequence). The trim removed 2 bases at V and 7 bases at J, leaving 4 bases unmatched. The CDR3 sequence is 12 residues long. The full variable domain, with the rest looked up from reference TRBV30 and TRBJ2-7, is SQTIHQWPATLVQPVGSPLSLECTVEGTSNPNLYWYRQAAGRGLQLLFYSVGIGQISSEVPQNLSASRPQDRQFILSSKKLLLSDSGFYLCAWSTGGREQYFGPGTRLTVT.

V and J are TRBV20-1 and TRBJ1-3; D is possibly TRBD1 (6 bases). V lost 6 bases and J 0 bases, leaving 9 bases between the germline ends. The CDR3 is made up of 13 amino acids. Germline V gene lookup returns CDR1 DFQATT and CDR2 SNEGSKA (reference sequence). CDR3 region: CSARTASGNTIYF. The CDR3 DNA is TGCAGTGCCCGGACAGCCTCTGGAAACACCATATATTTT.